What follows are 17 T cell receptor beta chains derived from one specimen sequenced in a study of graft-versus-host responses after intestinal transplantation. Only in-frame clones appear in the TCRdb table, and some are missing; sequencing was by immunoSEQ multiplex PCR. The sample carries about 92,000 clones, about nine tenths recorded once. For these TCRs, the target antigens are not known. The sample here was unstimulated CD8+ T cells sorted from spleen or lymph node cells, taken before intestinal transplant. The receptors shown here come from a human donor who received an intestinal transplant.

This clone was observed a handful of times. This chain links TRBV5-4 with TRBJ2-3, with D tentatively TRBD2 (5 bases). V was clipped by 6 bases and J by 1 base, with 12 bases between them. Germline assignment: CDR1 SGHNT and CDR2 YYREEE (reference sequence). The CDR3 length is 14 residues. CDR3 nucleotides: TGTGCCAGCACCGGGGAGCTGGGCACAGATACGCAGTATTTT. Protein product: CASTGELGTDTQYF.

The chain is built from TRBV2 and TRBJ2-1, with D perhaps TRBD1 (6 bases). The germline V gene encodes CDR1 SNHLY and CDR2 FYNNEI. The CDR3 consists of 15 residues. V shed 5 bases and J shed 2 bases, with 13 bases lying between them. This chain's CDR3 is CASSPGRGTYNEQFF. The CDR3 region has the DNA TGTGCCAGCAGTCCGGGCAGGGGTACCTACAATGAGCAGTTCTTC.

This chain uses TRBV15 with TRBJ2-2; TRBD2 is a possible D gene (6 bases). V dropped 4 bases and J dropped 4 bases, with 13 bases sitting between them. This CDR3 is built from 15 residues. Germline loops: CDR1 LNHNV, CDR2 YYDKDF (reference sequence). CDR3 sequence (DNA): TGTGCCACCAGCACTAGCGTCGGGGGCACCGGGGAGCTGTTTTTT. Translation gives CATSTSVGGTGELFF.

The chain couples TRBV9 to TRBJ2-3; unclear D gene. This CDR3 has 15 residues. The V gene's germline CDR1 is SGDLS and CDR2 YYNGEE. Deletions cut 0 bases from V and 3 bases from J, with 11 bases between. The CDR3 nucleotides read TGTGCCAGCAGCGTAGTCACAGAAGGAACAGATACGCAGTATTTT. Translating gives CASSVVTEGTDTQYF.

The genes are TRBV29-1 and TRBJ2-2; 11 nucleotides match TRBD2. Germline-derived CDR1 and CDR2 are SQVTM and ANQGSEA. The CDR3 is made up of 14 amino acids. V shed 7 bases and J 3 bases; nucleotides not matched to a gene: 4. Written as DNA, the CDR3 is TGCAGCGGGAAACTAGCGGGGGACACCGGGGAGCTGTTTTTT. This codes for CSGKLAGDTGELFF.

The chain is built from TRBV5-6 and TRBJ2-1; TRBD1 matches at 7 bases. V shed 4 bases and J 4 bases; nucleotides not matched to a gene: 14. Per the germline V gene, CDR1 is SGHDT and CDR2 is YYEEEE. This CDR3 comprises 17 residues. In DNA, the CDR3 is TGTGCCAGCAGCCGGGGACGTATCGGGACAGCGTACAATGAGCAGTTCTTC. This gives the protein CASSRGRIGTAYNEQFF.

As to this clone: This specimen includes other DNA sequences encoding the same CDR3. The V and J genes are TRBV6-1 and TRBJ2-7; weak D call: TRBD2 (5 bases). The CDR3 has 14 residues. Per germline, CDR1 MNHNS and CDR2 SASEGT. The V end was cut by 2 bases, the J end by 0 bases, with 8 bases between. Here the CDR3 reads CASSELGSSYEQYF. The CDR3 nucleotides read TGTGCCAGCAGTGAACTGGGGAGCTCCTACGAGCAGTACTTC.

The genes are TRBV6-4 and TRBJ1-3; D unresolved. The ends were cut back, 4 bases at V and 2 bases at J, with 21 bases in the middle. The CDR3 runs 18 residues. The V gene's germline CDR1 is MRHNA and CDR2 SNTAGT. CDR3 coding DNA: TGTGCCAGCAGTGGCTACACCTGTTATAGACACCCTGGAAACACCATATATTTT. Protein sequence: CASSGYTCYRHPGNTIYF.

The V call is TRBV18, the J call TRBJ1-2; 7 bases map to TRBD1. The CDR3 is 12 residues long. V lost 3 bases to trimming and J lost 6 bases; unmatched junction nucleotides: 1. Germline lookup yields CDR1 KGHSH and CDR2 LQKENI. The CDR3 DNA is TGTGCCAGCTCACCGAGGGGGCATGGCTACACCTTC. This translates into CASSPRGHGYTF.

V gene TRBV4-1 combines with J gene TRBJ2-1; 8 positions agree with TRBD1. The germline gives CDR1 MGHRA, CDR2 YSYEKL. CDR3 size: 15 residues. V lost 3 bases and J lost 8; bases outside the gene matches: 9. CDR3 residues: CASSHIRQGIDEQFF. The CDR3 DNA reads as TGCGCCAGCAGCCATATCCGACAGGGGATCGATGAGCAGTTCTTC.

The V gene is TRBV5-5, the J gene TRBJ2-3, with TRBD1 matching 8 bases. CDR1 SGHKS and CDR2 YYEKEE come from the germline V gene (reference sequence). V trimming: 4 bases; J trimming: 2 bases; junction bases outside the gene matches: 12. The CDR3 loop spans 17 amino acids. The CDR3 DNA reads as TGTGCCAGCAGCCAAGGGACGACAGGGGATCTCACAGATACGCAGTATTTT. Translating gives CASSQGTTGDLTDTQYF. Based on the CDR3 plus reference TRBV5-5 and TRBJ2-3, the full variable domain is DAGVTQSPTHLIKTRGQQVTLRCSPISGHKSVSWYQQVLGQGPQFIFQYYEKEERGRGNFPDRFSARQFPNYSSELNVNALLLGDSALYLCASSQGTTGDLTDTQYFGPGTRLTVL.

This clone was seen only once. The chain is built from TRBV13 and TRBJ2-1; D may be TRBD1 or TRBD2 (6 bases each). Per germline, CDR1 PRHDT and CDR2 FYEKMQ (reference sequence). CDR3 length: 14 residues. Trimming removed 5 bases from V and 8 bases from J, with 16 bases in between. CDR3 in DNA: TGTGCCAGCAGCATGAGGGGGGCACAAGATGAGCAGTTCTTC. Amino acid sequence: CASSMRGAQDEQFF.

The chain is built from TRBV11-2 and TRBJ2-4; TRBD1 might be the D (5 bases). The CDR3 extends over 16 amino acids. V lost 5 bases to trimming and J lost 0 bases, with 14 bases between them. Germline lookup yields CDR1 SGHAT and CDR2 FQNNGV. CDR3 in DNA: TGTGCCAGCAGCCCCGACAGTTTTCTAGCCAAAAACATTCAGTACTTC. The encoded protein is CASSPDSFLAKNIQYF. Supplemented by reference TRBV11-2 and TRBJ2-4, the full variable domain reads EAGVAQSPRYKIIEKRQSVAFWCNPISGHATLYWYQQILGQGPKLLIQFQNNGVVDDSQLPKDRFSAERLKGVDSTLKIQPAKLEDSAVYLCASSPDSFLAKNIQYFGAGTRLSVL.

At least ten counts were recorded for this clone. The chain uses TRBV6-5 and TRBJ2-7; 9 bases are shared with TRBD2. J gave up 0 bases and V 0 bases, and 0 bases lay outside the gene matches. The CDR3 is 15 amino acids. Germline V CDR1 and CDR2: MNHEY, SVGAGI. CDR3 sequence reads: CASSYSSGSSYEQYF. CDR3 DNA sequence: TGTGCCAGCAGTTACTCTAGCGGGAGCTCCTACGAGCAGTACTTC.

This chain connects TRBV30 to TRBJ2-7; a possible D gene is TRBD1 (6 bases). Per the germline V gene, CDR1 is GTSNPN and CDR2 is SVGIG (reference sequence). V was trimmed by 5 bases and J by 3 bases, leaving 20 bases between them. The CDR3 is made up of 15 amino acids. CDR3 DNA sequence: TGTGCCTGGTTAAGAGAGGGACAAAACTTCTACGAGCAGTACTTC. Translated, it gives CAWLREGQNFYEQYF.

V is TRBV13 and J is TRBJ2-5, with D hard to call. The CDR3 covers 11 residues. Germline CDR1 reads PRHDT; CDR2 reads FYEKMQ (reference sequence). Trimming left V 3 bases short and J 5 bases short, with 4 bases between. The CDR3 here is CASSFRETQYF. The CDR3 bases are TGTGCCAGCAGCTTCCGGGAGACCCAGTACTTC.

This sequence joins TRBV6-5 and TRBJ2-1; 8 bases agree with TRBD2. Germline loops: CDR1 MNHEY, CDR2 SVGAGI. This CDR3 contains 15 residues. V shed 3 bases and J 9 bases; nucleotides not matched to a gene: 10. The CDR3 is CASSYTSGALSEQFF. CDR3 DNA: TGTGCCAGCAGTTATACTAGCGGAGCCCTCAGTGAGCAGTTCTTC.